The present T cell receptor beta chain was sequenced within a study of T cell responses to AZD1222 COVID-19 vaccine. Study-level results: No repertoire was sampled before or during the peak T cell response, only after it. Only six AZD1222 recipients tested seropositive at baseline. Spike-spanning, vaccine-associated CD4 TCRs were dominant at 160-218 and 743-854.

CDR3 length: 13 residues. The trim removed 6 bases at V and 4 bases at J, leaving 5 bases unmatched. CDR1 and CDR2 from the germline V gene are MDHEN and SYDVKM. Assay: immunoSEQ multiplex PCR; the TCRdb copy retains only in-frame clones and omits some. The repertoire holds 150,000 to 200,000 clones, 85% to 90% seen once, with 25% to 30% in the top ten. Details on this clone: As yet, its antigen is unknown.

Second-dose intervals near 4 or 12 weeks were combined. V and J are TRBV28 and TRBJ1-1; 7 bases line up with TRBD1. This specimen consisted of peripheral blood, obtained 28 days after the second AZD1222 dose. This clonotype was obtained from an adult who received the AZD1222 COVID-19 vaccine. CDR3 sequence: CASRRQGATEAFF. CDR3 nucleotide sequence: TGTGCCAGCAGGCGACAGGGCGCCACTGAAGCTTTCTTT.